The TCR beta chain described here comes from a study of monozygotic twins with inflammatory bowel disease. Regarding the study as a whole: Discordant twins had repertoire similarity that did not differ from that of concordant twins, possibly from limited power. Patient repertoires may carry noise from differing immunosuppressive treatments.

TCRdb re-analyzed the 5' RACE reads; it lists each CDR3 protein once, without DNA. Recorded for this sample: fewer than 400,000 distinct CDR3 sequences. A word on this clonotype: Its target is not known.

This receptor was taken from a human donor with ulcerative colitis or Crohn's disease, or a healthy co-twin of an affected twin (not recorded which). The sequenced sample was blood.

CDR3: CASSQGGNSNQPQHF. The J gene is TRBJ1-5, the V gene TRBV4-1; TCRdb's D call, TRBD1, is unchecked because there is no DNA. The CDR3 is 15 amino acids. Germline CDR1 MGHRA, CDR2 YSYEKL.